This TCR beta chain was documented in a study of T cells after posttransplantation cyclophosphamide. The germline gives CDR1 SGHRS, CDR2 YFSETQ. The CDR3 has 16 amino acids. Trimming removed 0 bases from V and 2 bases from J; junction bases left unmatched: 3. Cyclophosphamide on days +3 and +4 followed busulfan-fludarabine conditioning and a marrow graft. Profiling relied on immunoSEQ multiplex PCR, and the TCRdb table lists in-frame clones only, not all of them. The table shows some 20,000 clones, with around 90% occurring only once. Findings and limits, study-wide: Donor CD8+ memory clones often dominated recipient blood repertoires at later times. TRB clonality was highly associated with recipient CMV seropositivity and reactivation.

Details on this clone: Its antigen is currently unknown.

Here the sequenced sample was PBMCs, taken after allogeneic stem cell transplant with posttransplant cyclophosphamide. This clonotype was obtained from a female patient aged 40-49 years who received an allogeneic stem cell transplant from a related donor, was CMV-positive, and had no GVHD. Some T cells may arise from the graft donor. V gene TRBV5-1 combines with J gene TRBJ1-3; 9 bases map to TRBD1. The CDR3 sequence is CASSLGRTGAGNTIYF. CDR3 DNA sequence: TGCGCCAGCAGCTTGGGGCGGACAGGGGCTGGAAACACCATATATTTT.